Below are 32 T cell receptor beta chains sequenced from a single sample in a study of T cell repertoires in cytomegalovirus infection. These receptors have no identified antigens. In TCRdb, the reads were re-called with MiXCR into one record per CDR3 protein. Found here are approximately 310,000 distinct CDR3 sequences, roughly 25% of them singletons; the top ten hold 13%. The sequencing used cultured PBMCs, collected from culture after CMV antigen stimulation. The receptors shown here come from a human donor in good health (CMV status not recorded). Some clones in this sample may be carry-over from other donors' samples.

The chain has TRBV6-2 or TRBV6-3 and TRBJ2-2; no clear D gene. There are 15 residues in the CDR3. Trimming stripped 0 bases from V and 7 bases from J, with 12 bases between. CDR1 is MNHEY and CDR2 is SVGEGT in the germline V gene. The CDR3 protein is CASSYSAGSSGELFF. CDR3 DNA sequence: TGTGCCAGCAGTTACTCGGCAGGTTCTAGCGGGGAGCTGTTTTTT.

V usage is TRBV29-1 and J usage is TRBJ2-7; D might be TRBD1 or TRBD2, each matching 5 bases. Trimming shortened V by 7 bases and J by 3 bases, and 10 bases separated the two germline ends. This CDR3 has 11 amino acids. Per germline, CDR1 SQVTM and CDR2 ANQGSEA. The DNA of the CDR3 is TGCAGCGCTGGGGGATACTACGAGCAGTACTTC. Its protein is CSAGGYYEQYF.

This clonotype was observed a single time. The J gene is TRBJ2-4, the V gene TRBV9; TRBD2 matches 11 bases. Germline loops: CDR1 SGDLS, CDR2 YYNGEE. CDR3 length: 16 amino acids. V lost 5 bases and J lost 6; bases outside the gene matches: 10. CDR3 protein: CASSGSGRDGGNIQYF. In DNA form, the CDR3 reads TGTGCCAGCAGTGGTAGCGGGAGGGATGGGGGAAACATTCAGTACTTC.

This chain joins TRBV27 and TRBJ2-1; D is uncertain. V was cut by 5 bases and J by 6 bases, with 20 bases left in between. This CDR3 comprises 16 residues. CDR1 is MNHEY and CDR2 is SMNVEV in the germline V gene (reference sequence). The CDR3 bases are TGTGCCAGCAGTCCCCAGACTCATTCTAATGTCAATGAGCAGTTCTTC. Protein sequence: CASSPQTHSNVNEQFF.

The table lists this clonotype with many counts. The genes are TRBV7-2 and TRBJ1-4; maybe TRBD1 (6 bases). V lost 1 base to trimming and J lost 8 bases, with 14 bases between them. The germline gives CDR1 SGHTA, CDR2 FQGNSA. The CDR3 extends over 15 amino acids. For the CDR3, the DNA is TGTGCCAGCAGCTTAGATGGGACACTTGTGGAAAAACTGTTTTTT. It translates to CASSLDGTLVEKLFF.

V is TRBV5-6 and J is TRBJ1-2, with TRBD1 as a possible D gene (5 bases). The CDR3 runs 15 residues. Trimming stripped 3 bases from V and 6 bases from J, with 18 bases between. CDR1 is SGHDT and CDR2 is YYEEEE in the germline V gene. As DNA, the CDR3 is TGTGCCAGCAGCTATCAGGGAGGGGCCGGGAATGGCTACACCTTC. Protein sequence: CASSYQGGAGNGYTF. Using reference TRBV5-6 and TRBJ1-2 for the parts outside the CDR3, the full variable domain is DAGVTQSPTHLIKTRGQQVTLRCSPKSGHDTVSWYQQALGQGPQFIFQYYEEEERQRGNFPDRFSGHQFPNYSSELNVNALLLGDSALYLCASSYQGGAGNGYTFGSGTRLTVV.

This clonotype was observed a handful of times. The chain is built from TRBV4-1 and TRBJ1-1; tentatively, D is TRBD1 (6 bases). V lost 0 bases to trimming and J lost 2 bases, with 13 bases between them. Germline-derived CDR1 and CDR2 are MGHRA and YSYEKL. The CDR3 runs 16 residues. The CDR3 loop reads CASSQDNGGANTEAFF. As DNA, the CDR3 is TGCGCCAGCAGCCAAGATAATGGGGGCGCTAACACTGAAGCTTTCTTT.

This clonotype was observed a few times. This chain joins TRBV2 and TRBJ2-6; no clear D gene. From germline, CDR1 is SNHLY and CDR2 FYNNEI. The CDR3 has 15 residues. V lost 6 bases to trimming and J lost 3 bases, with 12 bases between them. Here the CDR3 DNA reads TGTGCCAGCAGCTTAGATACATTTGGGGCCAACGTCCTGACTTTC. Translating it yields CASSLDTFGANVLTF.

This clonotype was seen just once. The gene calls are TRBV2 and TRBJ1-1; TRBD1 matches 11 bases. J was trimmed by 2 bases and V by 6 bases; bases with no gene match: 5. The CDR3 contains 15 residues. Looked up from germline, CDR1 is SNHLY and CDR2 is FYNNEI. The CDR3 region is CASRVGTGGNTEAFF. DNA for the CDR3: TGTGCCAGCAGGGTGGGGACAGGGGGAAACACTGAAGCTTTCTTT.

The V call is TRBV27, the J call TRBJ1-5, with a tentative D call TRBD1 (5 bases). Deletions cut 9 bases from V and 0 bases from J, with 12 bases between. The CDR3 runs 14 residues. Per germline, CDR1 MNHEY and CDR2 SMNVEV (reference sequence). The CDR3 DNA reads TGTGCCAGTTGGGGGGGATATAGCAATCAGCCCCAGCATTTT. The encoded protein is CASWGGYSNQPQHF.

This chain joins TRBV10-3 and TRBJ2-1; 11 positions agree with TRBD2. Germline trimming cut 0 bases from V and 7 bases from J; bases unmatched to any gene: 5. The CDR3 contains 16 residues. Germline V gene data show CDR1 as ENHRY and CDR2 as SYGVKD. CDR3 DNA sequence: TGTGCCATCAGTGAGTCGGGGACTAGCGGAGGGAATGAGCAGTTCTTC. This translates into CAISESGTSGGNEQFF.

This clonotype was observed a handful of times. The chain is built from TRBV12-3 or TRBV12-4 and TRBJ1-2; D unresolved. Trimming took off 5 bases at V and 2 bases at J, with 12 bases between the two ends. CDR3 length: 14 residues. The CDR3 nucleotides are TGTGCCAGCAGTGACCCGGACGGGAACTATGGCTACACCTTC. Its translation: CASSDPDGNYGYTF.

This chain uses TRBV2 with TRBJ2-3; D may be TRBD2 (6 bases). CDR1 and CDR2 (germline): SNHLY, FYNNEI. The CDR3 length is 15 residues. Trimming shortened V by 8 bases and J by 0 bases, and 15 bases separated the two germline ends. The CDR3, as DNA: TGTGCCAGCGTGGCGGGGAGCGCTAGCACAGATACGCAGTATTTT. Its protein product is CASVAGSASTDTQYF.

This clonotype has only a few counts. The CDR3: CAISERDTSSGYTF. The CDR3 DNA reads TGTGCCATCAGTGAGAGGGACACGTCGAGTGGCTACACCTTC. The chain combines TRBV10-3 with TRBJ1-2, with D maybe TRBD1 (6 bases). The CDR3 is 14 residues long. Germline CDR1 reads ENHRY; CDR2 reads SYGVKD. V lost 2 bases and J 7 bases, leaving 14 bases between the germline ends.

Only one count was recorded for this clonotype. The chain uses TRBV11-3 and TRBJ1-1; D unresolved. In germline, CDR1 is SGHNT, CDR2 YENEEA. The CDR3 covers 13 residues. Trimming cost V 2 bases and J 9 bases, with 13 bases left between them. The CDR3 region is CASSLNRGGKAFF. Here the CDR3 DNA reads TGTGCCAGCAGCTTAAATCGAGGAGGGAAAGCTTTCTTT.

The chain combines TRBV20-1 with TRBJ2-7; TRBD2 aligns across 7 bases. The CDR3 extends over 15 amino acids. CDR1 and CDR2 (germline): DFQATT, SNEGSKA (reference sequence). With 7 bases clipped from V and 4 bases from J, the junction kept 16 bases outside the gene matches. The chain's CDR3 is CSGGGSPDNPYEQYF. CDR3 DNA sequence: TGCAGTGGGGGCGGGAGTCCTGATAATCCTTACGAGCAGTACTTC.

This chain links TRBV24-1 with TRBJ2-1; D possibly corresponds to TRBD1 (7 bases). Germline V lookup: CDR1 KGHDR, CDR2 SFDVKD. The CDR3 is made up of 14 amino acids. Trimming removed 11 bases at V and 3 bases at J, with 16 bases between. CDR3 amino acids: CASGKGGLYNEQFF. The CDR3 bases are TGTGCCAGCGGGAAAGGGGGCCTCTACAATGAGCAGTTCTTC.

This clonotype was seen a few times. The chain links TRBV7-9 to TRBJ2-1; possibly TRBD1 for D (5 bases). Germline V gives CDR1 SEHNR, CDR2 FQNEAQ (reference sequence). The CDR3 runs 13 residues. V was clipped by 1 base and J by 9 bases, with 10 bases between them. This CDR3 is CASSLGRRAEQFF. In DNA form, the CDR3 reads TGTGCCAGCAGCTTAGGTCGCAGGGCTGAGCAGTTCTTC.

This chain joins TRBV30 and TRBJ1-6, with a tentative D call TRBD1 (5 bases). The CDR3 sequence is 14 residues long. V was shortened by 0 bases and J by 7 bases, with 10 bases between the two germline ends. Germline assignment: CDR1 GTSNPN and CDR2 SVGIG (reference sequence). The CDR3 protein is CAWSVEAGNSPLHF. As DNA, the CDR3 is TGTGCCTGGAGTGTCGAGGCAGGGAATTCACCCCTCCACTTT.

As to this clonotype: One end of the junction is discordant with germline, which a read error may explain. The chain links TRBV28 to TRBJ2-7, with D unresolved. CDR1 and CDR2 (germline): MDHEN, SYDVKM. The CDR3 has 12 amino acids. This CDR3 is CVSSPTNYEQYF. The CDR3 DNA follows: TGTGTCAGCAGTCCGACAAACTACGAGCAGTACTTC.

The sample holds a few counts of this clonotype. The chain couples TRBV11-2 to TRBJ2-2, with 9 bases aligning to TRBD2. CDR3 length: 12 amino acids. The trim removed 5 bases at V and 9 bases at J, leaving 1 base unmatched. Germline loops: CDR1 SGHAT, CDR2 FQNNGV. The CDR3 nucleotides read TGTGCCAGCAGCGCGGGGGGGCGGGAGCTGTTTTTT. This codes for CASSAGGRELFF.

The genes are TRBV12-3 or TRBV12-4 and TRBJ1-3; a possible D gene is TRBD1 (6 bases). The ends were cut back, 5 bases at V and 4 bases at J, with 12 bases in the middle. This CDR3 is built from 14 residues. As DNA, the CDR3 is TGTGCCAGCAGTACCCGGGACATCGGAAACACCATATATTTT. Its translation is CASSTRDIGNTIYF.

The chain joins TRBV7-9 to TRBJ1-1; tentatively, D is TRBD1 (6 bases). V was trimmed by 1 base and J by 5 bases, leaving 14 bases between them. Germline CDR1 and CDR2: SEHNR and FQNEAQ (reference sequence). This CDR3 region has 15 residues. The CDR3 region is CASSLGRTGITEAFF. In DNA, the CDR3 is TGTGCCAGCAGCTTAGGACGAACAGGGATTACTGAAGCTTTCTTT.

The sample holds a few counts of this clonotype. The chain combines TRBV7-6 with TRBJ2-1; 13 nucleotides agree with TRBD2. The CDR3 is 19 amino acids. Trimming at V came to 1 base and at J to 1 base, leaving 7 bases not matched to a gene. Germline values: CDR1 SGHVS, CDR2 FNYEAQ. The CDR3 DNA follows: TGTGCCAGCAGCTTAGGGACTAGCGGGAGTTTCAGGTCCTACAATGAGCAGTTCTTC. It encodes CASSLGTSGSFRSYNEQFF.

This clonotype has at least ten counts. The gene calls are TRBV7-2 and TRBJ2-2; D not certain. Germline V gene sequence: CDR1 SGHTA, CDR2 FQGNSA. Trimming shortened V by 6 bases and J by 1 base, and 15 bases separated the two germline ends. The CDR3 covers 16 residues. DNA of the CDR3: TGTGCCAGCAGTCGATACAGCTTAGGGAACACCGGGGAGCTGTTTTTT. Translated: CASSRYSLGNTGELFF.

A single count supports this clonotype. This rearrangement joins TRBV6-6 to TRBJ2-7; D may match TRBD1 or TRBD2 (5 bases each). The ends were cut back, 6 bases at V and 0 bases at J, with 12 bases in the middle. CDR3 length: 14 residues. CDR1 and CDR2 from the germline V gene are MNHNY and SVGAGI (reference sequence). The CDR3 DNA is TGTGCCAGCAGCGGGACCGGAATCTCCTACGAGCAGTACGTC. Translation: CASSGTGISYEQYV.

This clonotype was detected only a few times. The chain recombines TRBV27 with TRBJ2-1; D is undetermined. CDR1 and CDR2 from the germline V gene are MNHEY and SMNVEV (reference sequence). V was cut by 3 bases and J by 0 bases, with 9 bases left in between. The CDR3 is 15 residues long. CDR3 protein: CASSFIPVSYNEQFF. DNA for the CDR3: TGTGCCAGCAGTTTCATCCCTGTCTCCTACAATGAGCAGTTCTTC.

The chain carries TRBV28 and TRBJ2-7, with D perhaps TRBD2 (6 bases). Trimming cost V 4 bases and J 6 bases, with 16 bases left between them. This CDR3 has 14 amino acids. Germline V gene sequence: CDR1 MDHEN, CDR2 SYDVKM. Written as DNA, the CDR3 is TGTGCCAGCAGTTCGTCCGTACTCGGGGGCGAGCAGTACGTC. Residues: CASSSSVLGGEQYV.

The chain links TRBV3-1 to TRBJ1-2; D not resolved. CDR1 is LGHDT, CDR2 YNNKEL, per germline (reference sequence). The ends were cut back, 1 base at V and 10 bases at J, with 13 bases in the middle. CDR3 size: 13 residues. The CDR3 sequence is CASSQVIGLAYTF. For the CDR3, the DNA is TGTGCCAGCAGCCAAGTAATCGGGCTCGCCTACACCTTC.

This clonotype was detected only once. This chain joins TRBV7-4 and TRBJ1-2; D gene unclear. From germline, CDR1 is SGHVT and CDR2 SQSDAQ. The CDR3 spans 15 residues. The V end lost 0 bases, the J end lost 7 bases, and 15 bases lay between the germline ends. CDR3 bases: TGTGCCAGCAGCTTAGCGTCCGTCCCATCCGCTGGCTACACCTTC. Translated: CASSLASVPSAGYTF.

This clonotype was observed many times. This chain links TRBV7-6 with TRBJ1-4; D unclear. The CDR3 contains 14 residues. Per the germline V gene, CDR1 is SGHVS and CDR2 is FNYEAQ. V shed 1 base and J shed 11 bases, with 14 bases lying between them. The CDR3 region is CASSLGEQQNKLFF. CDR3 nucleotides: TGTGCCAGCAGCTTAGGGGAACAGCAAAACAAACTGTTTTTT.

The chain employs TRBV29-1 and TRBJ2-1, with D maybe TRBD2 (7 bases). The germline V gene encodes CDR1 SQVTM and CDR2 ANQGSEA. V was cut by 7 bases and J by 16 bases, with 23 bases left in between. This CDR3 is 12 amino acids long. CDR3 loop: CSAEPSGGGVFF. DNA of the CDR3: TGCAGCGCCGAGCCTAGCGGAGGGGGGGTATTCTTC.